This T cell receptor (beta chain) derives from a study of cytomegalovirus exposure and HLA in healthy donors. For this clone: Its antigen is undetermined.

The CDR3 consists of 17 residues. Germline CDR1 LGHNA, CDR2 YSLEER. After removal of 0 bases from V and 3 bases from J, the junction contained 9 bases not matched to a gene. This table comes from immunoSEQ multiplex PCR, and its TCRdb copy is limited to in-frame clones, with some not included. Of about 260,000 clones in the sample, about nine tenths are singletons; the top ten hold 3.1%. Whole-study results and caveats: Diagnosis of cytomegalovirus status made by the classifier reportedly showed high specificity and sensitivity. Cytomegalovirus-associated TCR beta chains were listed, numbering 164.

The rearrangement joins TRBV4-3 to TRBJ2-7, with 9 bases aligning to TRBD1. This receptor was identified in a woman between 25 and 40 years old in good health and CMV-seronegative. Material for sequencing was PBMCs. This CDR3 is CASSQDTTGQGNYEQYF. In DNA, the CDR3 is TGCGCCAGCAGCCAAGATACAACCGGACAGGGGAACTACGAGCAGTACTTC.